One and the same sample provided the 27 T cell receptor beta chains below, sequenced in a study of cytomegalovirus exposure and HLA in healthy donors. PCR involved 60 Vbeta and 13 Jbeta primers. The data were produced by immunoSEQ multiplex PCR, yet TCRdb's version contains in-frame clones alone and is incomplete. Of over 120,000 clones listed, about 80% are singletons. Specimen: PBMCs. The receptors derive from a man in his forties in good health and CMV-seronegative.

The V call is TRBV4-2, the J call TRBJ2-2, with 11 bases matching TRBD2. There are 18 residues in the CDR3. Germline V gene lookup returns CDR1 LGHNA and CDR2 YNFKEQ. Trimming took 3 bases from V and 0 from J; bases not matched to a gene: 6. The DNA of the CDR3 is TGTGCCAGCAGCCACCCGGCTAGCGGGGGGACGAACACCGGGGAGCTGTTTTTT. It encodes CASSHPASGGTNTGELFF.

V gene TRBV4-2 combines with J gene TRBJ2-7; TRBD1 matches at 11 bases. The J segment lost 1 base and the V segment lost 3 bases, leaving 2 bases of the junction unmatched. The CDR3 length is 15 residues. Germline V gene sequence: CDR1 LGHNA, CDR2 YNFKEQ. CDR3 in amino acids: CASSHRDRGSYEQYF. The DNA of the CDR3 is TGTGCCAGCAGCCACCGGGACAGGGGGTCCTACGAGCAGTACTTC.

V gene TRBV5-6 combines with J gene TRBJ1-5, with D uncertain. Trimming took off 1 base at V and 0 bases at J, with 8 bases between the two ends. The CDR3 spans 15 residues. Germline loops: CDR1 SGHDT, CDR2 YYEEEE. CDR3: CASSLKQYSNQPQHF. CDR3 sequence (DNA): TGTGCCAGCAGCTTGAAACAATATAGCAATCAGCCCCAGCATTTT.

The chain has TRBV14 and TRBJ2-3; 9 bases are shared with TRBD1. The germline CDR1 and CDR2 sequences are SGHDN and FVKESK. J lost 7 bases, V lost 1 base, and 6 bases had no gene match. The CDR3 runs 15 residues. The CDR3 protein is CASSQVSTGGNTQYF. CDR3 sequence (DNA): TGTGCCAGCAGCCAAGTTTCGACAGGGGGAAATACGCAGTATTTT.

The gene calls are TRBV2 and TRBJ1-2; 9 bases are shared with TRBD1. This CDR3 comprises 13 residues. The V gene's germline CDR1 is SNHLY and CDR2 FYNNEI. The J segment lost 6 bases and the V segment lost 9 bases, leaving 8 bases of the junction unmatched. CDR3 bases: TGTGCCAGGCGGGACAGGGATGGGAATGGCTACACCTTC. This sequence encodes CARRDRDGNGYTF. Supplemented by reference TRBV2 and TRBJ1-2, the full variable domain reads EPEVTQTPSHQVTQMGQEVILRCVPISNHLYFYWYRQILGQKVEFLVSFYNNEISEKSEIFDDQFSVERPDGSNFTLKIRSTKLEDSAMYFCARRDRDGNGYTFGSGTRLTVV.

This chain uses TRBV28 with TRBJ1-5; 7 nucleotides match TRBD1. V gave up 5 bases and J gave up 5 bases; unmatched junction bases: 9. Germline V gene lookup returns CDR1 MDHEN and CDR2 SYDVKM. The CDR3 runs 15 residues. CDR3 sequence: CASSPGQALYQPQHF. CDR3 nucleotide sequence: TGTGCCAGCAGTCCCGGACAGGCTCTTTATCAGCCCCAGCATTTT. The full variable domain, completed using reference TRBV28 and TRBJ1-5, is DVKVTQSSRYLVKRTGEKVFLECVQDMDHENMFWYRQDPGLGLRLIYFSYDVKMKEKGDIPEGYSVSREKKERFSLILESASTNQTSMYLCASSPGQALYQPQHFGDGTRLSIL.

The chain has TRBV5-1 and TRBJ2-1, with no clear D. Trimming shortened V by 1 base and J by 5 bases, and 13 bases separated the two germline ends. Germline values: CDR1 SGHRS, CDR2 YFSETQ. The CDR3 is 15 residues long. CDR3 amino acids: CASSLSQSSNNEQFF. In DNA form, the CDR3 reads TGCGCCAGCAGCTTGTCCCAATCAAGCAACAATGAGCAGTTCTTC.

The V and J genes are TRBV6-5 and TRBJ2-5, with D maybe TRBD2 (5 bases). Trimming shortened V by 2 bases and J by 2 bases, and 9 bases separated the two germline ends. In germline, CDR1 is MNHEY, CDR2 SVGAGI. The length of the CDR3 is 14 residues. CDR3 sequence (DNA): TGTGCCAGCAGTTACGACCGGGGTCAAGAGACCCAGTACTTC. Protein sequence: CASSYDRGQETQYF.

This clone was seen a handful of times. V is TRBV5-8 and J is TRBJ1-1; D uncertain. The germline V gene has CDR1 SGHTS and CDR2 YDEGEE. There are 14 residues in the CDR3. Trimming stripped 2 bases from V and 1 base from J, with 9 bases between. CDR3 sequence: CASSFTGSNTEAFF. The CDR3, as DNA: TGTGCCAGCAGCTTTACGGGGTCGAACACTGAAGCTTTCTTT.

This clone was seen a handful of times. The CDR3 sequence: CASRRQGPNYGYTF. The DNA of the CDR3 is TGTGCCAGCAGGCGACAGGGTCCTAACTATGGCTACACCTTC. The J gene is TRBJ1-2, the V gene TRBV6-5; 7 nucleotides match TRBD1. J gave up 0 bases and V 6 bases, and 4 bases lay outside the gene matches. Germline-derived CDR1 and CDR2 are MNHEY and SVGAGI. This CDR3 comprises 14 residues.

The chain joins TRBV13 to TRBJ1-1; 9 nucleotides align to TRBD1. V dropped 5 bases and J dropped 5; count of bases not matched to a gene: 6. The CDR3 covers 14 residues. CDR1 is PRHDT and CDR2 is FYEKMQ in the germline V gene (reference sequence). The CDR3 here is CASSTTGGWTEAFF. CDR3 DNA: TGTGCCAGCAGCACGACAGGGGGATGGACTGAAGCTTTCTTT.

The J gene is TRBJ1-5, the V gene TRBV30; D is possibly TRBD1 (5 bases). Trimming took off 3 bases at V and 6 bases at J, with 21 bases between the two ends. Germline lookup yields CDR1 GTSNPN and CDR2 SVGIG (reference sequence). The CDR3 consists of 16 residues. The CDR3 nucleotides are TGTGCCTGGAGCCGCACTTGGCCAGGGTCGGGTCAGCCCCAGCATTTT. This encodes CAWSRTWPGSGQPQHF.

The genes are TRBV6-4 and TRBJ1-6, with D maybe TRBD1 (5 bases). The germline gives CDR1 MRHNA, CDR2 SNTAGT. Trimming cost V 4 bases and J 9 bases, with 13 bases left between them. CDR3 length: 14 residues. CDR3 DNA: TGTGCCAGCAGTGGGGGCGCGGAAAGTTCACCCCTCCACTTT. It yields the protein CASSGGAESSPLHF.

This clone was counted only a few times. The rearrangement links TRBV4-3 to TRBJ2-7; a possible D gene is TRBD1 (6 bases). V dropped 3 bases and J dropped 0 bases, with 12 bases sitting between them. The CDR3 has 15 residues. Germline loops: CDR1 LGHNA, CDR2 YSLEER. CDR3 loop: CASSHSPGVSYEQYF. In nucleotides, the CDR3 is TGCGCCAGCAGCCATTCCCCAGGGGTCTCCTACGAGCAGTACTTC.

For the CDR3, the DNA is TGTGCCAGCAGCTCGAAAACCGGGACAGGGGGCTTGGGCACAGATACGCAGTATTTT. Its translation is CASSSKTGTGGLGTDTQYF. V usage is TRBV7-9 and J usage is TRBJ2-3; 12 bases line up with TRBD1. Germline V gene data show CDR1 as SEHNR and CDR2 as FQNEAQ (reference sequence). The trim removed 4 bases at V and 1 base at J, leaving 12 bases unmatched. The CDR3 totals 19 residues.

This chain connects TRBV28 to TRBJ1-5, with D maybe TRBD1 (6 bases). V lost 0 bases and J lost 7, with 22 bases in between. The length of the CDR3 is 18 residues. Germline loops: CDR1 MDHEN, CDR2 SYDVKM. CDR3: CASSLWRKDSTRRQPQHF. The CDR3 coding sequence is TGTGCCAGCAGTTTATGGAGGAAGGACAGTACCCGGCGACAGCCCCAGCATTTT.

The chain links TRBV5-1 to TRBJ1-1; 7 bases match TRBD1. CDR1 is SGHRS, CDR2 YFSETQ, per germline. The CDR3 covers 15 residues. V was pared by 4 bases and J by 1 base, with 7 bases of the junction left unmatched. This CDR3 is CASSGEGQANTEAFF. In DNA form, the CDR3 reads TGCGCCAGCAGCGGCGAAGGACAGGCGAACACTGAAGCTTTCTTT.

To note about this clone: This sample also contains other DNA sequences that code for the same CDR3. The rearrangement joins TRBV6-4 to TRBJ2-3; maybe TRBD2 (6 bases). The germline V gene has CDR1 MRHNA and CDR2 SNTAGT. The CDR3 is 14 residues long. Trimming stripped 4 bases from V and 1 base from J, with 9 bases between. The CDR3 protein is CASSAERGTDTQYF. For the CDR3, the DNA is TGTGCCAGCAGTGCAGAGCGGGGCACAGATACGCAGTATTTT.

The CDR3 DNA reads TGTGCCAGCAGTTTTCACCCCCAGGGCCGGCAAGAGACCCAGTACTTC. Translating it yields CASSFHPQGRQETQYF. The J gene is TRBJ2-5, the V gene TRBV7-2, with a weak D call TRBD1 (5 bases). The CDR3 totals 16 residues. Germline V gene sequence: CDR1 SGHTA, CDR2 FQGNSA. V gave up 6 bases and J gave up 2 bases, with 19 bases separating them.

This chain connects TRBV7-2 to TRBJ2-2; the match to TRBD2 covers 10 bases. There are 19 residues in the CDR3. V dropped 3 bases and J dropped 4; count of bases not matched to a gene: 14. The germline V gene has CDR1 SGHTA and CDR2 FQGNSA. Here the CDR3 DNA reads TGTGCCAGCAGCTTTTTAAGCCTAGCGGGGGTCTCTCCCACCGGGGAGCTGTTTTTT. This codes for CASSFLSLAGVSPTGELFF. The full variable domain, completed using reference TRBV7-2 and TRBJ2-2, is GAGVSQSPSNKVTEKGKDVELRCDPISGHTALYWYRQSLGQGLEFLIYFQGNSAPDKSGLPSDRFSAERTGGSVSTLTIQRTQQEDSAVYLCASSFLSLAGVSPTGELFFGEGSRLTVL.

This chain links TRBV11-3 with TRBJ2-2; 10 bases agree with TRBD1. The CDR3 is 15 residues long. Germline loops: CDR1 SGHNT, CDR2 YENEEA. V was pared by 6 bases and J by 6 bases, with 7 bases of the junction left unmatched. CDR3 amino acids: CASRGTGDVAGELFF. CDR3 DNA: TGTGCCAGCAGGGGGACAGGGGACGTAGCCGGGGAGCTGTTTTTT.

The CDR3 region has the DNA TGCGCCAGCAGCCAAGATTTGGTAGCGGGGGCATCGAACACCGGGGAGCTGTTTTTT. Its translation is CASSQDLVAGASNTGELFF. V usage is TRBV4-3 and J usage is TRBJ2-2; 9 bases are shared with TRBD2. Trimming took 0 bases from V and 0 from J; bases not matched to a gene: 8. CDR1 and CDR2 from the germline V gene are LGHNA and YSLEER. The CDR3 consists of 19 residues.

The chain uses TRBV27 and TRBJ2-3; the match to TRBD2 covers 8 bases. Looked up from germline, CDR1 is MNHEY and CDR2 is SMNVEV (reference sequence). This CDR3 spans 15 amino acids. The V and J ends lost 3 bases and 1 base, in that order; junction bases with no gene match: 3. DNA for the CDR3: TGTGCCAGCAGTTTGGCACTAGCGGGCACAGATACGCAGTATTTT. This encodes CASSLALAGTDTQYF.

In this sample, this clone turned up once. The same CDR3 is also encoded by other DNA sequences in this sample. The rearrangement uses TRBV18 and TRBJ1-1, with D unresolved. The CDR3 consists of 14 residues. In germline, CDR1 is KGHSH, CDR2 LQKENI. The V and J ends lost 2 bases and 5 bases respectively, with 12 bases between them. The CDR3 loop reads CASSPMPRITEAFF. DNA of the CDR3: TGTGCCAGCTCACCAATGCCGAGGATTACTGAAGCTTTCTTT.

This clone turned up a few times. CDR3 DNA: TGTGCCAGCAGTGAATGGACAGGAGCGGAAAAACTGTTTTTT. This gives the protein CASSEWTGAEKLFF. This rearrangement joins TRBV25-1 to TRBJ1-4; TRBD1 matches 7 bases. CDR3 length equals 14 residues. J gave up 8 bases and V 1 base, and 4 bases lay outside the gene matches. The germline V gene encodes CDR1 MGHDK and CDR2 SYGVNS.

This clone came up once. V gene TRBV2 combines with J gene TRBJ2-5; 8 bases map to TRBD1. The J call may be in error: the DNA end matches TRBJ2-7 better. The CDR3 has 14 amino acids. Germline assignment: CDR1 SNHLY and CDR2 FYNNEI. The CDR3 bases are TGTGCCTTTACACCAGGCGACAGGGGAACCGAGCAGTACTTC. Its translation: CAFTPGDRGTEQYF.

The chain links TRBV4-3 to TRBJ2-1, with 8 bases lining up with TRBD2. Per the germline V gene, CDR1 is LGHNA and CDR2 is YSLEER. The junction had 8 bases not matched to a gene; V was cut back by 1 base and J by 6 bases. The CDR3 has 16 amino acids. This CDR3 reads CASSQVGGGLGNEQFF. CDR3 sequence (DNA): TGCGCCAGCAGCCAAGTCGGGGGGGGCCTTGGCAATGAGCAGTTCTTC.